This T cell receptor beta chain was observed in a study of PD-L1 blockade in urothelial cancer. Turning to the study itself: Most patients, about nine tenths of the roughly 30, were males with bladder-origin cancer. Counts from blood samples showed a median of roughly 140,000 T cells.

Stated time point: pretreatment peripheral blood. Germline-derived CDR1 and CDR2 are MNHNY and SVGAGI (reference sequence). The CDR3 runs to 14 residues. V lost 0 bases to trimming and J lost 7 bases, with 12 bases between them. The study, taken as a whole, reports: TCR clonality was measured in pretreatment peripheral blood. Clonality below the median predicted better survival.

To note about this clone: Its target is unknown.

Into every PCR, synthetic TCR analog templates were spiked. TCRdb keeps only in-frame clones here, not all; method: immunoSEQ multiplex PCR. Of roughly 43,000 clones listed, 80% are singletons. This sequence originates from a man in his sixties with urothelial cancer. This sequence joins TRBV6-6 and TRBJ1-2; D might be TRBD1 (5 bases). The sample here was PBMCs, taken around atezolizumab (anti-PD-L1) treatment. Here the CDR3 DNA reads TGTGCCAGCAGTTACTCGATGGTCGGGGGTGGCTACACCTTC. Its translation: CASSYSMVGGGYTF.